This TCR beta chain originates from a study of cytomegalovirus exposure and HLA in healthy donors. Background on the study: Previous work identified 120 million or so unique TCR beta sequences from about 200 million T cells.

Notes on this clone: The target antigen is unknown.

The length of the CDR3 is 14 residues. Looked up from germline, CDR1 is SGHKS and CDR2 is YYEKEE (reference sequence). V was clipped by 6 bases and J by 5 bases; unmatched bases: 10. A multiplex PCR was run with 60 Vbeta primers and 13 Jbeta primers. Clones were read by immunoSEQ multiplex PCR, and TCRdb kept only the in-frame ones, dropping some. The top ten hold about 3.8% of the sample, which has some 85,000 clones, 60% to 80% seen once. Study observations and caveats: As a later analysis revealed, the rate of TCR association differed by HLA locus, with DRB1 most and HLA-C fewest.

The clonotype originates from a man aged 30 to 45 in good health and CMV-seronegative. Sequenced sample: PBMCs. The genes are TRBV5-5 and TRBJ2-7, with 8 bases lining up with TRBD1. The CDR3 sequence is CASTGTGPTHEQYF. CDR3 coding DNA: TGTGCCAGCACGGGGACAGGTCCGACACACGAGCAGTACTTC.